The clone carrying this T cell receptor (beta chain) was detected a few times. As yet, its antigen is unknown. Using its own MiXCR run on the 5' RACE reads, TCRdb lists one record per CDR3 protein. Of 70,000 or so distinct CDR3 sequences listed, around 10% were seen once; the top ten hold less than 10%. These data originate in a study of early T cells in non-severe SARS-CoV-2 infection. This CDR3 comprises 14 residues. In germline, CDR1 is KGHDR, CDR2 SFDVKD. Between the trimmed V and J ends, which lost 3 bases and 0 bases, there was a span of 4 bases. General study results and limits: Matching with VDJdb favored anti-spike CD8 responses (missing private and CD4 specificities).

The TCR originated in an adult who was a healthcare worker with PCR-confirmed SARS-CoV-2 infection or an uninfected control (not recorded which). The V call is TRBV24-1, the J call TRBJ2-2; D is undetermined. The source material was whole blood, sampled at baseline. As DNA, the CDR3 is TGTGCCACCAGTGATGGGGCGAACACCGGGGAGCTGTTTTTT. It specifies CATSDGANTGELFF.